This TCR beta chain was sequenced in a study of response to subunit inactivated influenza vaccine listed by TCRdb under 2018. Regarding the complete study: The study used deep quantitative T cell receptor repertoire profiling to track responses to a trivalent subunit inactivated influenza vaccine.

The germline V gene encodes CDR1 MNHNS and CDR2 SASEGT. Inclusive of the bounding cysteine and phenylalanine, the CDR3 is 17 residues long. Just the 51-base CDR3 DNA is kept, in frame starting at base 1. V loses 6 bases at its end and J loses 0 bases; junction bases beyond the gene matches: 5. This clonotype was detected only a few times. The specificity of this receptor is unknown. No quality values exist for individual bases; no much larger clone is one base distant. Results the study describes overall, beyond this receptor: According to the authors, only a limited number of new T cells may be recruited by each seasonal influenza vaccination.

Libraries were made using RT-PCR. The sequencer listed for this sample is Illumina HiSeq 2500. The raw public reads went through TCRdb reprocessing: fastp at Q25, MiXCR clone calling, in-frame beta chains kept. Each entry merges the rows of one CDR3 protein and shows their most common DNA and genes. Counted in this sample were about 190,000 distinct CDR3 sequences; under 15% of them appeared once. The ten top clones hold approximately 24% of the sample. The material was CD8+ T cells sorted from PBMCs, obtained around 5 days after vaccination. This TCR was sampled from a man aged 50-59 years who received an inactivated influenza vaccine. Donor details come from another sample of the same person, matched by shared clones. The chain is made from TRBV6-1 and TRBJ2-3, and TRBD2 matches 14 of the central bases. The DNA reads TGTGCCAGCAGGGGACTAGCGGGAGTGCATAGCACAGATACGCAGTATTTT. This translates into CASRGLAGVHSTDTQYF.